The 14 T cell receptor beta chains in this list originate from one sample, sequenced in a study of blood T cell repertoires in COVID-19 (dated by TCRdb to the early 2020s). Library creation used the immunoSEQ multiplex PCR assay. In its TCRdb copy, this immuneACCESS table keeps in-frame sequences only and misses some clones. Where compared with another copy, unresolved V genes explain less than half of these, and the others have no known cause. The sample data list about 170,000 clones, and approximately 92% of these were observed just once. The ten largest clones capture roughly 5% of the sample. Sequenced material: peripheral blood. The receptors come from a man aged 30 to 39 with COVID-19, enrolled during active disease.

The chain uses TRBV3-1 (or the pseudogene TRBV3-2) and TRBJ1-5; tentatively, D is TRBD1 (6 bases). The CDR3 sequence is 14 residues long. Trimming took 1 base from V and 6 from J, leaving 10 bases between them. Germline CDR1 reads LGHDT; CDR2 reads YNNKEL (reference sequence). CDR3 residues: CASSQVEGVQPQHF. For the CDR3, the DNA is TGTGCCAGCAGCCAAGTTGAGGGGGTTCAGCCCCAGCATTTT.

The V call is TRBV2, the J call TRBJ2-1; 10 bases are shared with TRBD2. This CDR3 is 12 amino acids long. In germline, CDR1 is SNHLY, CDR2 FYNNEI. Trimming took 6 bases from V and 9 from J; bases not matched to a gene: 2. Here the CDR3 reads CASRLAGAEQFF. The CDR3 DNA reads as TGTGCCAGCAGGCTAGCGGGAGCTGAGCAGTTCTTC.

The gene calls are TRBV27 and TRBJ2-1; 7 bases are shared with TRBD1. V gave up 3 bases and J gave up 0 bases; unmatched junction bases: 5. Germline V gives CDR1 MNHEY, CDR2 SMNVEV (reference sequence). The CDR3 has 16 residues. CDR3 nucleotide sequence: TGTGCCAGCAGTTTGACAGGGATTAACTCCTACAATGAGCAGTTCTTC. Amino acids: CASSLTGINSYNEQFF.

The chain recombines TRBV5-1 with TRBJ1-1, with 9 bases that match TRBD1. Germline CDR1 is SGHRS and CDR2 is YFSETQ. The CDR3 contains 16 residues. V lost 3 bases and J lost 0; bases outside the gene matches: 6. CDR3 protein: CASSSGTGQMNTEAFF. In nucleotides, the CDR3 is TGCGCCAGCAGCTCCGGGACAGGGCAAATGAACACTGAAGCTTTCTTT.

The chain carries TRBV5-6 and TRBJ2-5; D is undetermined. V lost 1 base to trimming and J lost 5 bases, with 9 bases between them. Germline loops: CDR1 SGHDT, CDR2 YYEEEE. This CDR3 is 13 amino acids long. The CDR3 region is CASSLTVEETQYF. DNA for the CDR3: TGTGCCAGCAGCTTGACAGTCGAGGAGACCCAGTACTTC.

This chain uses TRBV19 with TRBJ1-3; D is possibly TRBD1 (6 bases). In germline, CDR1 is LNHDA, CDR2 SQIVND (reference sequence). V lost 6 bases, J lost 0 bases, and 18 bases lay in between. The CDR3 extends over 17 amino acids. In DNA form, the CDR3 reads TGTGCCAGTAGCAAATTGACAGGCCCAATCTCTGGAAACACCATATATTTT. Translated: CASSKLTGPISGNTIYF.

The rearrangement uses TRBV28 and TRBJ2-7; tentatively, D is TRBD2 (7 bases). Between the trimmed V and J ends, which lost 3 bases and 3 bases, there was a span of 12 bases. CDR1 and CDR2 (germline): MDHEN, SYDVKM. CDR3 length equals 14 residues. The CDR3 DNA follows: TGTGCCAGCAGTTTGGGGGGGCGTGTCTACGAGCAGTACTTC. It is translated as CASSLGGRVYEQYF.

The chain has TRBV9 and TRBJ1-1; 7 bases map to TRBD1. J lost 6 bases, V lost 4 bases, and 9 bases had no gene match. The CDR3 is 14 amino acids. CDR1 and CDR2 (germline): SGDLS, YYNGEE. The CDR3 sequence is CASSPTGTPAEAFF. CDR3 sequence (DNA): TGTGCCAGCAGCCCGACAGGGACCCCCGCTGAAGCTTTCTTT.

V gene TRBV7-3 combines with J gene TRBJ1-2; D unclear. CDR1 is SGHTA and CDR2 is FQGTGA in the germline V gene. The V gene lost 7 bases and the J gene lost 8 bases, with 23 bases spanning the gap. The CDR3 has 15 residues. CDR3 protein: CASTTSGGYFEGYTF. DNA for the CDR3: TGTGCCAGCACCACCTCGGGAGGGTACTTTGAGGGCTACACCTTC. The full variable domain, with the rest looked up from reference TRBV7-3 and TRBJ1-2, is GAGVSQTPSNKVTEKGKYVELRCDPISGHTALYWYRQSLGQGPEFLIYFQGTGAADDSGLPNDRFFAVRPEGSVSTLKIQRTERGDSAVYLCASTTSGGYFEGYTFGSGTRLTVV.

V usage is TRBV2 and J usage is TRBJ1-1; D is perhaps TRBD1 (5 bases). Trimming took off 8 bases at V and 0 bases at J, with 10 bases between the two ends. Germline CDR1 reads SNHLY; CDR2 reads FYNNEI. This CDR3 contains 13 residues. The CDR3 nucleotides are TGTGCCAGCGTAGACAGCATGAACACTGAAGCTTTCTTT. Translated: CASVDSMNTEAFF.

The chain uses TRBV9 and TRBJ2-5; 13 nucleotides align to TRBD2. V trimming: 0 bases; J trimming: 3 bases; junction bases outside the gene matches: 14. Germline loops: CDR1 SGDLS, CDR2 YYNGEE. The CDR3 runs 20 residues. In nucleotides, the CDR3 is TGTGCCAGCAGCGTAGCTCGGACTAGCGGGAGTTGGGCGGATAAAGAGACCCAGTACTTC. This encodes CASSVARTSGSWADKETQYF. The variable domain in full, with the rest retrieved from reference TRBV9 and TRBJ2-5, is DSGVTQTPKHLITATGQRVTLRCSPRSGDLSVYWYQQSLDQGLQFLIQYYNGEERAKGNILERFSAQQFPDLHSELNLSSLELGDSALYFCASSVARTSGSWADKETQYFGPGTRLLVL.

The CDR3 DNA reads as TGTGCCAGTACCCTCTCACAGGGCGTGAGGCATGGCTACACCTTC. Its translation is CASTLSQGVRHGYTF. The J gene is TRBJ1-2, the V gene TRBV19; a possible D gene is TRBD1 (6 bases). Per germline, CDR1 LNHDA and CDR2 SQIVND (reference sequence). There are 15 residues in the CDR3. The V end lost 7 bases, the J end lost 6 bases, and 21 bases lay between the germline ends.

CDR3 coding DNA: TGTGCCAGCAGTTTAAGGGGACAGGAGTACGAGCAGTACTTC. This sequence encodes CASSLRGQEYEQYF. J is TRBJ2-7 and V is TRBV28; 8 nucleotides agree with TRBD1. CDR1 MDHEN and CDR2 SYDVKM come from the germline V gene. The CDR3 is 14 residues long. The ends lost 2 bases at V and 4 bases at J; junction bases unmatched: 4.

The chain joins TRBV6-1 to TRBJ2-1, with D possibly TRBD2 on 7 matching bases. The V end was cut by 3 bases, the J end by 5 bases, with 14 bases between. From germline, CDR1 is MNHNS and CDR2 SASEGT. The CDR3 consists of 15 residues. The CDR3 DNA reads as TGTGCCAGCAGTGACGGGACCGGGGGGCACAATGAGCAGTTCTTC. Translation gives CASSDGTGGHNEQFF.